This entry lists 23 T cell receptor beta chains sequenced from one sample in a study of cytomegalovirus exposure and HLA in healthy donors (dated by TCRdb to 2016 to 2017). Libraries were prepared through the immunoSEQ multiplex PCR assay. The multiplex PCR relied on a mix of 60 forward primers for TCR Vbeta segments and 13 reverse primers for TCR Jbeta segments. TCRdb holds this immuneACCESS table with in-frame rearrangements only. Some clones are missing; in checked studies, unresolved V genes explain under half, and the rest has no known cause. The table for this sample lists 100,000 to 120,000 clones; 65% to 85% of them were counted only once. The ten largest clones capture about 5.3% of the sample. The sequencing sample was made of PBMCs. The receptors derive from a male donor in good health and CMV-seronegative.

The chain combines TRBV6-5 with TRBJ2-7; 9 bases map to TRBD2. The CDR3 contains 15 residues. Germline V gene data show CDR1 as MNHEY and CDR2 as SVGAGI. The V segment lost 0 bases and the J segment 2 bases; nucleotides outside the gene matches: 2. The CDR3 region is CASSYSTSGAYEQYF. CDR3 nucleotides: TGTGCCAGCAGTTACTCGACTAGCGGAGCCTACGAGCAGTACTTC.

This chain links TRBV5-6 with TRBJ2-1; 7 bases are a match to TRBD2. The germline V gene encodes CDR1 SGHDT and CDR2 YYEEEE. After removal of 4 bases from V and 8 bases from J, the junction contained 18 bases not matched to a gene. This CDR3 is built from 17 residues. The CDR3 spells CASSLFGTINLWDEQFF. The DNA for the CDR3 is TGTGCCAGCAGCCTCTTCGGGACTATCAACCTTTGGGATGAGCAGTTCTTC.

This sequence joins TRBV7-8 and TRBJ2-1; D is perhaps TRBD2 (5 bases). Trimming stripped 2 bases from V and 5 bases from J, with 25 bases between. This CDR3 region has 19 residues. Germline V gene lookup returns CDR1 SGHVS and CDR2 FQNEAQ. The CDR3 is CASSLLTARANTPHNEQFF. For the CDR3, the DNA is TGTGCCAGCAGCTTATTAACGGCGAGGGCCAACACCCCCCACAATGAGCAGTTCTTC.

The chain couples TRBV27 to TRBJ2-3; 9 bases are a match to TRBD2. With 5 bases clipped from V and 8 bases from J, the junction kept 11 bases outside the gene matches. The CDR3 is 15 residues long. Germline V gene lookup returns CDR1 MNHEY and CDR2 SMNVEV (reference sequence). CDR3 residues: CASSPISGRGGTQYF. As DNA, the CDR3 is TGTGCCAGCAGTCCGATTAGCGGGAGAGGGGGTACGCAGTATTTT.

The V gene is TRBV18, the J gene TRBJ2-7; TRBD1 matches at 9 bases. Germline loops: CDR1 KGHSH, CDR2 LQKENI. V dropped 6 bases and J dropped 6; count of bases not matched to a gene: 12. This CDR3 contains 15 residues. CDR3: CASSISRDRAREQYF. CDR3 in DNA: TGTGCCAGCTCTATAAGCCGGGACAGGGCGCGCGAGCAGTACTTC.

The J gene is TRBJ2-7, the V gene TRBV27, with a tentative D call TRBD2 (6 bases). V shed 0 bases and J shed 0 bases, with 18 bases lying between them. Germline CDR1 is MNHEY and CDR2 is SMNVEV (reference sequence). The CDR3 is 18 amino acids. The CDR3 protein is CASSLSPTWAEGSYEQYF. CDR3 bases: TGTGCCAGCAGTTTATCTCCAACTTGGGCGGAGGGCTCCTACGAGCAGTACTTC.

This rearrangement joins TRBV28 to TRBJ2-7; weak D call: TRBD2 (5 bases). This CDR3 region has 16 residues. Per the germline V gene, CDR1 is MDHEN and CDR2 is SYDVKM. Trimming shortened V by 2 bases and J by 6 bases, and 20 bases separated the two germline ends. The CDR3 region has the DNA TGTGCCAGCAGTTTAACAAGTTCGCAGACTCGGGGCGAGCAGTACTTC. This codes for CASSLTSSQTRGEQYF.

The V and J genes are TRBV25-1 and TRBJ1-2; D gene unclear. The ends were cut back, 1 base at V and 4 bases at J, with 10 bases in the middle. The CDR3 consists of 14 residues. CDR1 MGHDK and CDR2 SYGVNS come from the germline V gene. CDR3 protein: CASSESGRPYGYTF. The CDR3 DNA follows: TGTGCCAGCAGTGAATCAGGCCGCCCCTATGGCTACACCTTC.

The rearrangement joins TRBV7-3 to TRBJ2-7, with 10 nucleotides matching TRBD2. The CDR3 sequence is 15 residues long. Unmatched junction bases numbered 7, after V lost 5 bases and J lost 3 bases. In germline, CDR1 is SGHTA, CDR2 FQGTGA. CDR3 sequence: CASSPKTSGYYEQYF. For the CDR3, the DNA is TGTGCCAGCAGCCCCAAGACTAGCGGGTACTACGAGCAGTACTTC.

CDR3 region: CASSFLGPGDGYTF. The DNA for the CDR3 is TGCGCCAGCAGCTTTCTGGGGCCAGGGGATGGCTACACCTTC. The chain employs TRBV5-1 and TRBJ1-2; D is perhaps TRBD1 (6 bases). Germline V gene sequence: CDR1 SGHRS, CDR2 YFSETQ. V was shortened by 2 bases and J by 6 bases, with 14 bases between the two germline ends. The length of the CDR3 is 14 residues.

The rearrangement links TRBV5-6 to TRBJ2-1, with D perhaps matching TRBD2 (6 bases). Trimming took off 0 bases at V and 0 bases at J, with 13 bases between the two ends. The germline gives CDR1 SGHDT, CDR2 YYEEEE. This CDR3 has 17 residues. The CDR3 spells CASSLAGEDNSYNEQFF. DNA for the CDR3: TGTGCCAGCAGCTTGGCCGGGGAGGACAACTCCTACAATGAGCAGTTCTTC.

The chain joins TRBV11-2 to TRBJ2-1, with TRBD2 as a possible D gene (5 bases). Germline loops: CDR1 SGHAT, CDR2 FQNNGV. V lost 1 base and J 7 bases, leaving 17 bases between the germline ends. The CDR3 contains 16 residues. The CDR3 DNA reads as TGTGCCAGCAGCTTAGGGCTGCGGGCCCCCGGGAATGAGCAGTTCTTC. Protein product: CASSLGLRAPGNEQFF.

The chain is built from TRBV4-3 and TRBJ2-5; no reliable D call. The J call is doubtful: the DNA matches TRBJ2-7 better. The germline V gene encodes CDR1 LGHNA and CDR2 YSLEER. The CDR3 extends over 15 amino acids. CDR3 bases: TGCGCCAGCAGCCAGAGGTTCTTGGTTTCCTACGAGCAGTACTTC. The encoded protein is CASSQRFLVSYEQYF.

The chain uses TRBV2 and TRBJ1-5; 10 nucleotides align to TRBD1. This CDR3 comprises 14 residues. Trimming cost V 6 bases and J 2 bases; bases outside gene matches: 1. Per germline, CDR1 SNHLY and CDR2 FYNNEI. For the CDR3, the DNA is TGTGCCAGCAGGGACAGGGGGGGCAATCAGCCCCAGCATTTT. Translation gives CASRDRGGNQPQHF. Drawing the rest from reference TRBV2 and TRBJ1-5, the complete variable domain is EPEVTQTPSHQVTQMGQEVILRCVPISNHLYFYWYRQILGQKVEFLVSFYNNEISEKSEIFDDQFSVERPDGSNFTLKIRSTKLEDSAMYFCASRDRGGNQPQHFGDGTRLSIL.

V usage is TRBV5-1 and J usage is TRBJ2-5; 9 nucleotides match TRBD1. The CDR3 is made up of 14 amino acids. Per germline, CDR1 SGHRS and CDR2 YFSETQ. V trimming: 3 bases; J trimming: 4 bases; junction bases outside the gene matches: 4. This CDR3 reads CASSSGQGGETQYF. In DNA form, the CDR3 reads TGCGCCAGCAGCTCGGGACAGGGCGGAGAGACCCAGTACTTC.

The chain recombines TRBV6-5 with TRBJ2-1, with D possibly TRBD2 on 6 matching bases. The V gene's germline CDR1 is MNHEY and CDR2 SVGAGI. Trimming stripped 8 bases from V and 10 bases from J, with 18 bases between. This CDR3 has 13 amino acids. As DNA, the CDR3 is TGTGCCAGCTCCAAGCGGAGGGGCGGGGAGCAGTTCTTC. This codes for CASSKRRGGEQFF.

This clone was found many times. The sample holds other DNA sequences that translate to the same CDR3. The chain carries TRBV19 and TRBJ2-7; 12 nucleotides line up with TRBD2. The CDR3 totals 14 residues. Losses at the gene ends were 4 bases for V and 4 bases for J; bases not matched to a gene: 2. Looked up from germline, CDR1 is LNHDA and CDR2 is SQIVND (reference sequence). CDR3 sequence: CASSRLAGGYEQYF. The CDR3 DNA sequence: TGTGCCAGTAGTAGGCTAGCGGGAGGGTACGAGCAGTACTTC. The whole variable domain, filled in from reference TRBV19 and TRBJ2-7, reads DGGITQSPKYLFRKEGQNVTLSCEQNLNHDAMYWYRQDPGQGLRLIYYSQIVNDFQKGDIAEGYSVSREKKESFPLTVTSAQKNPTAFYLCASSRLAGGYEQYFGPGTRLTVT.

The chain has TRBV5-1 and TRBJ2-1; D not certain. The germline V and J ends were trimmed by 0 bases and 5 bases, with 6 bases remaining between them. The germline CDR1 and CDR2 sequences are SGHRS and YFSETQ. CDR3 length: 13 residues. The CDR3 here is CASSLGHNNEQFF. DNA for the CDR3: TGCGCCAGCAGCTTGGGACACAACAATGAGCAGTTCTTC.

V and J are TRBV2 and TRBJ2-2; D possibly corresponds to TRBD1 (5 bases). CDR3 length equals 15 residues. Germline CDR1 SNHLY, CDR2 FYNNEI. The V end lost 3 bases, the J end lost 5 bases, and 13 bases lay between the germline ends. Written as DNA, the CDR3 is TGTGCCAGCAGTGAGCTCAGGGTGCGGACCGGGGAGCTGTTTTTT. Translated, it gives CASSELRVRTGELFF.

This rearrangement joins TRBV28 to TRBJ2-3, with a tentative D call TRBD2 (5 bases). V shed 5 bases and J shed 2 bases, with 11 bases lying between them. CDR1 and CDR2 from the germline V gene are MDHEN and SYDVKM. This CDR3 is built from 14 residues. In DNA, the CDR3 is TGTGCCAGCAGTCCCACTAGATCCACAGATACGCAGTATTTT. Translating gives CASSPTRSTDTQYF.

This rearrangement joins TRBV5-1 to TRBJ2-1; 8 bases agree with TRBD2. The CDR3 extends over 15 amino acids. J was trimmed by 7 bases and V by 0 bases; bases with no gene match: 6. Per the germline V gene, CDR1 is SGHRS and CDR2 is YFSETQ. The CDR3 bases are TGCGCCAGCAGCTTGGCTCAGGTAGCGGGGAATGAGCAGTTCTTC. It yields the protein CASSLAQVAGNEQFF.

The chain has TRBV29-1 and TRBJ2-3; no clear D. V lost 5 bases to trimming and J lost 0 bases, with 12 bases between them. The germline V gene encodes CDR1 SQVTM and CDR2 ANQGSEA. The CDR3 is 14 residues long. Here the CDR3 reads CSVLSFASTDTQYF. The DNA for the CDR3 is TGCAGCGTTTTGAGTTTTGCCAGCACAGATACGCAGTATTTT.

Worth noting for this clone: Germline is not matched at one junction end, which may reflect a read error. The J gene is TRBJ2-7, the V gene TRBV7-9; 8 bases line up with TRBD2. The germline V gene encodes CDR1 SEHNR and CDR2 FQNEAQ (reference sequence). This CDR3 has 16 amino acids. The CDR3 coding sequence is TGTTCCAGCAGCCCGGTGGGAGCGGGAGTCCTCTACGAGCAGTACTTC. Translation: CSSSPVGAGVLYEQYF.